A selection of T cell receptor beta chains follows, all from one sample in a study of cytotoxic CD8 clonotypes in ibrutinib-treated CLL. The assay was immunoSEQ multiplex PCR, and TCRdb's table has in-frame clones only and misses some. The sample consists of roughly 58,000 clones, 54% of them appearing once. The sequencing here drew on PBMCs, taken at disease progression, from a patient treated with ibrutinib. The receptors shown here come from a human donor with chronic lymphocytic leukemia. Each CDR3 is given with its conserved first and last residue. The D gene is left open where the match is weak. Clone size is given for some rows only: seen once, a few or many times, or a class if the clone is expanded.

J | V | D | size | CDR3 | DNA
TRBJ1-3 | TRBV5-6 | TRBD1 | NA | CASSYGTVGNTIYF | TGTGCCAGCAGCTACGGGACAGTAGGAAACACCATATATTTT
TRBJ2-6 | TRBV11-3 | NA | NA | CASSMRGLGANVLTF | TGTGCCAGCAGCATGCGGGGGCTGGGGGCCAACGTCCTGACTTTC
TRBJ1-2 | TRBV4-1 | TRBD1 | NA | CASSLGQGAPYGYTF | TGCGCCAGCAGCCTAGGACAGGGGGCCCCTTATGGCTACACCTTC
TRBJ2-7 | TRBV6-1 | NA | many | CASSETGGSSYEQYF | TGTGCCAGCAGTGAAACTGGGGGGAGCTCCTACGAGCAGTACTTC
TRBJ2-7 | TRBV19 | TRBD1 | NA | CASSMIGTAAYEQYF | TGTGCCAGTAGTATGATAGGGACAGCTGCTTACGAGCAGTACTTC
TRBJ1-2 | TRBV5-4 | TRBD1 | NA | CASSSTGQGAKGYTF | TGTGCCAGCAGCTCGACCGGACAGGGGGCAAAAGGCTACACCTTC
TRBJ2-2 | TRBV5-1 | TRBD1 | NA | CASSLYGQGNTGELFF | TGCGCCAGCAGCTTATACGGACAGGGCAACACCGGGGAGCTGTTTTTT
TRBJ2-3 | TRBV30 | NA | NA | CAWSSGVGSTDTQYF | TGTGCCTGGAGTTCAGGTGTGGGTAGCACAGATACGCAGTATTTT
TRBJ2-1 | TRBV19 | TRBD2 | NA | CATKSGRDRNEQFF | TGTGCCACCAAGAGCGGGAGGGACAGGAATGAGCAGTTCTTC
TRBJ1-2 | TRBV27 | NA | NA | CASKGQGNYGYTF | TGTGCCAGCAAGGGGCAGGGTAACTATGGCTACACCTTC
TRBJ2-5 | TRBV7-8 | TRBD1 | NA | CASSARQGLGQETQYF | TGTGCCAGCAGCGCTAGACAGGGCTTAGGGCAAGAGACCCAGTACTTC
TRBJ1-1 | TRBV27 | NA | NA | CASSLSPNTEAFF | TGTGCCAGCAGTTTATCCCCGAACACTGAAGCTTTCTTT
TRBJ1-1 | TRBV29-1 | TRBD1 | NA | CSVGPVQGGTEAFF | TGCAGTGTTGGCCCAGTCCAGGGGGGAACTGAAGCTTTCTTT
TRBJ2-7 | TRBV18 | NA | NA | CASSPPSSYEQYF | TGTGCCAGCTCACCTCCGAGCTCCTACGAGCAGTACTTC
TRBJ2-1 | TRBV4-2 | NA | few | CASSQERTGYDEQFF | TGTGCCAGCAGCCAAGAACGCACAGGGTATGATGAGCAGTTCTTC
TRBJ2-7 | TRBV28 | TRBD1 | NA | CASYSGTGGYEQYF | TGTGCCAGCTACTCCGGGACAGGGGGTTACGAGCAGTACTTC
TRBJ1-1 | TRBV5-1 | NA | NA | CASSPSAGGTEAFF | TGCGCCAGCAGCCCTTCGGCGGGTGGTACTGAAGCTTTCTTT
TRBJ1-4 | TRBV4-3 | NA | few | CASSQDRLAGDNEKLFF | TGCGCCAGCAGCCAAGATAGATTGGCAGGGGATAATGAAAAACTGTTTTTT
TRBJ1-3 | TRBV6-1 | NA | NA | CASSEQMGLSGNTIYF | TGTGCCAGCAGTGAACAAATGGGCCTCTCTGGAAACACCATATATTTT
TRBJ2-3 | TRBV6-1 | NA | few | CASSGARDASKYF | TGTGCCAGCAGTGGGGCACGCGACGCTAGCAAGTATTTT
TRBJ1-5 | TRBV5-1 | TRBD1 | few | CASSLGQGGQPQHF | TGCGCCAGCAGCCTCGGACAGGGGGGTCAGCCCCAGCATTTT
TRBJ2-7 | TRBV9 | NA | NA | CASSVEQGGEQYF | TGTGCCAGCAGCGTAGAACAGGGAGGCGAGCAGTACTTC
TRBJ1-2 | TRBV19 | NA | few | CASSWDTGGIGYTF | TGTGCCAGTAGTTGGGACACCGGTGGTATAGGCTACACCTTC
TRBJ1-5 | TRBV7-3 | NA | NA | CASSLGVGQPQHF | TGTGCCAGCAGCTTAGGGGTCGGTCAGCCCCAGCATTTT
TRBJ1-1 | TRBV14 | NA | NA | CASSQGHTGTEAFF | TGTGCCAGCAGCCAGGGCCACACGGGCACTGAAGCTTTCTTT
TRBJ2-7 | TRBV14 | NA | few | CASSQVRGAEQYF | TGTGCCAGCAGCCAAGTCCGGGGCGCCGAGCAGTACTTC
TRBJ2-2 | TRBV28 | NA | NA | CASRPLNTGELFF | TGTGCCAGTCGACCCTTGAACACCGGGGAGCTGTTTTTT
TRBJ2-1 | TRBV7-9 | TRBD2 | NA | CASSLRGAYNEQFF | TGTGCCAGCAGCTTACGGGGGGCCTACAATGAGCAGTTCTTC
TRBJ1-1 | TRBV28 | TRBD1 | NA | CASSLYRGGEAFF | TGTGCCAGCAGTTTATACAGGGGCGGGGAAGCTTTCTTT
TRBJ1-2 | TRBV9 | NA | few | CASSVAGQPQYGYTF | TGTGCCAGCAGCGTAGCTGGTCAGCCCCAATATGGCTACACCTTC
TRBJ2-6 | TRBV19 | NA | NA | CASSRGSGGAPSGANVLTF | TGTGCCAGTAGTCGGGGGAGCGGAGGGGCCCCCTCTGGGGCCAACGTCCTGACTTTC
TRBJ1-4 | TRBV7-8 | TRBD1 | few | CASSLRQGNPTNEKLFF | TGTGCCAGCAGCTTAAGACAGGGCAACCCAACTAATGAAAAACTGTTTTTT
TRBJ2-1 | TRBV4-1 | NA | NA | CASSQDPGLGSDEQFF | TGCGCCAGCAGCCAAGATCCAGGTTTGGGGTCGGATGAGCAGTTCTTC
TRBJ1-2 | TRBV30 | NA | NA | CAWSEISVGDGYTF | TGTGCCTGGAGTGAGATTAGCGTGGGGGATGGCTACACCTTC
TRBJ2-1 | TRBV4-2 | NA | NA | CASSQDRTNPPFF | TGTGCCAGCAGCCAAGACCGGACCAACCCTCCTTTCTTC
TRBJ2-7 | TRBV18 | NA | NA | CASSSGRTGRGEQYF | TGTGCCAGCTCCTCTGGGAGGACAGGGAGGGGCGAGCAGTACTTC
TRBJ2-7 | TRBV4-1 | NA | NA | CASSQFDTQEGSQYF | TGCGCCAGCAGCCAATTCGATACACAGGAAGGGTCGCAGTACTTC